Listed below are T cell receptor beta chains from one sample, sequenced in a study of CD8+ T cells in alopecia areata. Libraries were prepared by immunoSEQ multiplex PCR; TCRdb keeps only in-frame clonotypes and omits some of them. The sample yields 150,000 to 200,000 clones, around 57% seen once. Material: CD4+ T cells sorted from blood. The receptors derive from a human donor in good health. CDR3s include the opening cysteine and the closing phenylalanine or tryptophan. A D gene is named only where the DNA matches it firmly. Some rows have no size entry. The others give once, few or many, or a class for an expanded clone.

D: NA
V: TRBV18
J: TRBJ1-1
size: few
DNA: TGTGCCAGCTCACCTACCTCAGGGATCAACAAAGCTTTCTTT
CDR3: CASSPTSGINKAFF

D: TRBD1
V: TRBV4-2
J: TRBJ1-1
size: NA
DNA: TGTGCCAGCAGCCAGGAACAGGGGGTTTTTACTGAAGCTTTCTTT
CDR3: CASSQEQGVFTEAFF

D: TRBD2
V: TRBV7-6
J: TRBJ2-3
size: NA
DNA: TGTGCCAGCAGCCCCTGGAGCGGGAGCGGCACAGATACGCAGTATTTT
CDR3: CASSPWSGSGTDTQYF

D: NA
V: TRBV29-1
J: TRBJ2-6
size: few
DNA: TGCAGCGTTGGGGGTTTCTCTGGGGCCAACGTCCTGACTTTC
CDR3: CSVGGFSGANVLTF

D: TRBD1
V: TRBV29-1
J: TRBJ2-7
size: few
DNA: TGCAGCGTTGAGAAAGACAGGGGTCTAGCGAGGGAGCAGTACTTC
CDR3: CSVEKDRGLAREQYF

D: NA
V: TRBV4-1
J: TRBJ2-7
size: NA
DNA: TGCGCCAGCAGCCATCCGGAAATGGGCGAGCAGTACTTC
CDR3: CASSHPEMGEQYF

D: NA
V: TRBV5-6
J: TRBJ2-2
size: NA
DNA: TGTGCCAGCAGCCGAACTAGTATTCACACCGGGGAGCTGTTTTTT
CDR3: CASSRTSIHTGELFF

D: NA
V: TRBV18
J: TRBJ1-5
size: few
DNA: TGTGCCAGCTCGCTTAGACAGAAAGATCAGCCCCAGCATTTT
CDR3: CASSLRQKDQPQHF

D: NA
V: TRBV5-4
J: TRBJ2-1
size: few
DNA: TGTGCCAGCAGCAGTGTAGGCCGCAAGTACAATGAGCAGTTCTTC
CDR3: CASSSVGRKYNEQFF

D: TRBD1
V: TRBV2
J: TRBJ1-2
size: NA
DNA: TGTGCCAGCAGTGAAGCGCGACAGGGCTATGGCTACACCTTC
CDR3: CASSEARQGYGYTF

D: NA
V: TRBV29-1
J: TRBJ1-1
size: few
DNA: TGCAGCGTTGTACTGGACCCGAACACTGAAGCTTTCTTT
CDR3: CSVVLDPNTEAFF

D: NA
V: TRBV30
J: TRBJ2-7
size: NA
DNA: TGTGCCTGGAGCGTCGGAGGAAAGGCCTACGAGCAGTACTTC
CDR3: CAWSVGGKAYEQYF

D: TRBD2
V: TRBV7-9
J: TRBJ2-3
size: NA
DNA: TGTGCCAGCAGCCCTAAGAGCGGGGGCACAGATACGCAGTATTTT
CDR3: CASSPKSGGTDTQYF

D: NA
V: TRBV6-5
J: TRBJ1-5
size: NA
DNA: TGTGCCAGCAGTGAAACCGCATATCAGCCCCAGCATTTT
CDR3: CASSETAYQPQHF

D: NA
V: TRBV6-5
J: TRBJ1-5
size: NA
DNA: TGTGCCAGCAGTTTCCTCAGGGGAGGCAATCAGCCCCAGCATTTT
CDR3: CASSFLRGGNQPQHF

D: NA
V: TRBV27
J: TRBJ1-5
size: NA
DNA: TGTGCCAGCAGTCCACTGGGACGCCTAAGCAATCAGCCCCAGCATTTT
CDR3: CASSPLGRLSNQPQHF

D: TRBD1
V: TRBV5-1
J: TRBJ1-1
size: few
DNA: TGCGCCAGCAGCCGGGACAGGATTGAAGCTTTCTTT
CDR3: CASSRDRIEAFF

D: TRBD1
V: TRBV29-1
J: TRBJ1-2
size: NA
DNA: TGCAGCGCTGGGGGACAGGGCGACTATGGCTACACCTTC
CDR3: CSAGGQGDYGYTF

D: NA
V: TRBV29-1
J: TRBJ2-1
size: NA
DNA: TGCAGCGTCGGTGGAGCGTTTGAGCAGTTCTTC
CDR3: CSVGGAFEQFF

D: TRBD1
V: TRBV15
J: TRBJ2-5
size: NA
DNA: TGTGCCACCTCGCCCGGGACAGGGGGTGAGACCCAGTACTTC
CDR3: CATSPGTGGETQYF

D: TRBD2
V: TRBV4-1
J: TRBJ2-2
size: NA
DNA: TGCGCCAGCAGCCGAGTAGCGGGAGGGGGCAGCGGGGAGCTGTTTTTT
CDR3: CASSRVAGGGSGELFF

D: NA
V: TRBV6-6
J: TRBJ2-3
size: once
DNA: TGTGCCAGCAGCAACTACGAAGGGGTGGGAGATACGCAGTATTTT
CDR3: CASSNYEGVGDTQYF

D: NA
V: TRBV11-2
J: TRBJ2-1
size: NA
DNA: TGTGCCAGCAGCTTAGAGCTCCTTTACAATGAGCAGTTCTTC
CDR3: CASSLELLYNEQFF

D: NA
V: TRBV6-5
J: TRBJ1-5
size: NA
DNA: TGTGCCAGCAGTTGGGGACGGACAGTGGGTCAGCCCCAGCATTTT
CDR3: CASSWGRTVGQPQHF

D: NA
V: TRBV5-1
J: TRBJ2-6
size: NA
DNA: TGCGCCAGCAGCTTGGTTACTGGGGCCAACGTCCTGACTTTC
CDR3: CASSLVTGANVLTF

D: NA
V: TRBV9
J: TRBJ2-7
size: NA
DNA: TGTGCCAGCAGCGCCGGCGTGGGGGAAAGGGAGCAGTACTTC
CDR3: CASSAGVGEREQYF

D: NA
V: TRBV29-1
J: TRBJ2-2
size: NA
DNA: TGCAGCGTGAGGGGCTTCAGGGTCGCGAACACCGGGGAGCTGTTTTTT
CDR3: CSVRGFRVANTGELFF

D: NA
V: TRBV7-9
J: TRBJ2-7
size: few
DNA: TGTGCCAGCAGCTTAGCGCGGGACAGAAGTTACGTCTACGAGCAGTACTTC
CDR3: CASSLARDRSYVYEQYF

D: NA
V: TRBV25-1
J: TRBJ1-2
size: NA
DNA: TGTGCCAGCAGTGAGGGAGGACGGGAAGTCTACACCTTC
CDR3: CASSEGGREVYTF

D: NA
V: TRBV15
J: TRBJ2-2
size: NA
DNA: TGTGCCACCAGCAGACCCACCGGGGGACACACCACCGGGGAGCTGTTTTTT
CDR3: CATSRPTGGHTTGELFF

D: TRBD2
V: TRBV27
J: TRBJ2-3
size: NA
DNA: TGTGCCAGCAGTCGACTAGCTAGCACAGATACGCAGTATTTT
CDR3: CASSRLASTDTQYF

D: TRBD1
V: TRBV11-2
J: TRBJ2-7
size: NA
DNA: TGTGCCAGCAGCTTAGAGTCAGGGGGCTCCTACGAGCAGTACTTC
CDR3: CASSLESGGSYEQYF

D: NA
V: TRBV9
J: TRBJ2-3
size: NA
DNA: TGTGCCAGCAGCGTAGACACGACGAGTACAGATACGCAGTATTTT
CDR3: CASSVDTTSTDTQYF

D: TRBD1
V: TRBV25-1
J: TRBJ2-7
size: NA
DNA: TGTGCCAGCAGTAAGACAGGGGCCTACGAGCAGTACTTC
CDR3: CASSKTGAYEQYF

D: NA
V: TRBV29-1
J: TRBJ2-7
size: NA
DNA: TGCAGCGCTCGGGACCGCTTAAAGAACGAGCAGTACTTC
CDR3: CSARDRLKNEQYF

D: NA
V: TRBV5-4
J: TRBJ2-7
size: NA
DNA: TGTGCCAGCAGACGGCTGGGCTCCTACGAGCAGTACTTC
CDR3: CASRRLGSYEQYF

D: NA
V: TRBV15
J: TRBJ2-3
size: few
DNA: TGTGCCACCAGCAGAGTGGGTGGGGGGCCAGATACGCAGTATTTT
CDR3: CATSRVGGGPDTQYF

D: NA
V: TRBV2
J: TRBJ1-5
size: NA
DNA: TGTGCCAGCAATAAAGGGGGAAGGGGCAATCAGCCCCAGCATTTT
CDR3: CASNKGGRGNQPQHF

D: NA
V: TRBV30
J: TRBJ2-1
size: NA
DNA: TGTGCCTCCGACGGGGGCGGCGTTCTAGGCCACAATGAGCAGTTCTTC
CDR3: CASDGGGVLGHNEQFF

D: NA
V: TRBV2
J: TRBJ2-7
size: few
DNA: TGTGCCAGCAGTGATCGCCCGCAGGGGACCTACGAGCAGTACTTC
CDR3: CASSDRPQGTYEQYF

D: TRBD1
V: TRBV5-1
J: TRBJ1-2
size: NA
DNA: TGCGCCAGCAGCTCCGACAGGGACTATGGCTACACCTTC
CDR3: CASSSDRDYGYTF

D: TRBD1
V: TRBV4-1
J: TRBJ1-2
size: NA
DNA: TGCGCCAGCAGCCAACCGGGACAGGGGGAAGGCTACACCTTC
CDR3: CASSQPGQGEGYTF

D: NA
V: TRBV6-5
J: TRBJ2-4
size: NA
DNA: TGTGCCAGCAGTTGGAGGGGAGAAAACATTCAGTACTTC
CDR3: CASSWRGENIQYF

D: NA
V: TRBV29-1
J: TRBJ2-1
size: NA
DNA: TGCAGCGTGATTCCTAGCGTCTACAATGAGCAGTTCTTC
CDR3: CSVIPSVYNEQFF

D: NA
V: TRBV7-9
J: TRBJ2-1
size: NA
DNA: TGTGCCAGCAGTTCCTTCGGGGTGGACTACAATGAGCAGTTCTTC
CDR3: CASSSFGVDYNEQFF

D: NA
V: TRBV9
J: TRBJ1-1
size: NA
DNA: TGTGCCAGCAGCGTAGTAGAGGGCACTGAAGCTTTCTTT
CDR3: CASSVVEGTEAFF

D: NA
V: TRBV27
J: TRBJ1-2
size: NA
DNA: TGTGCCAGCAGTTCTATGGGGTCTTACGGCTACACCTTC
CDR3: CASSSMGSYGYTF

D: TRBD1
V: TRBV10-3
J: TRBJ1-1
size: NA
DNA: TGTGCCGTAAAATGGGGACAGGGGCGTAGGGACACTGAAGCTTTCTTT
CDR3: CAVKWGQGRRDTEAFF

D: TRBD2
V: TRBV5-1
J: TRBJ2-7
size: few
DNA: TGCGCCAGCAGCCCCACTAGCGTCGGCTACGAGCAGTACTTC
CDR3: CASSPTSVGYEQYF

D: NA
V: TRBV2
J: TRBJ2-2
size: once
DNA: TGTGCCAGCAGGGAGAAGGGCACCGGGGAGCTGTTTTTT
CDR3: CASREKGTGELFF

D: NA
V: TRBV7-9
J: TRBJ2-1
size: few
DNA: TGTGCCAGCAGCTGGGAGGGGGCCCAGAGGAATGAGCAGTTCTTC
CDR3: CASSWEGAQRNEQFF

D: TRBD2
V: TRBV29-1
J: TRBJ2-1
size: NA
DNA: TGCAGCGTCCAATCGACTAGCGGGAGCTACAATGAGCAGTTCTTC
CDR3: CSVQSTSGSYNEQFF

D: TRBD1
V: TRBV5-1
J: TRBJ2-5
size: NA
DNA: TGCGCCAGCAGCTTGACAGGGGAAGAGACCCAGTACTTC
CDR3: CASSLTGEETQYF

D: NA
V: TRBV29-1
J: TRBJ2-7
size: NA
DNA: TGCAGCGTTGAAGTCGCGCACGAGCAGTACTTC
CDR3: CSVEVAHEQYF

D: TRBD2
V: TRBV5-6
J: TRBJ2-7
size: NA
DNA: TGTGCCAGCAGCGACCCTCGACTAGCGGGAGACGAGCAGTACTTC
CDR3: CASSDPRLAGDEQYF

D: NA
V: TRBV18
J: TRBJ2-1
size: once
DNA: TGTGCCAGCTCACCGGAACTAGTAGACAATGAGCAGTTCTTC
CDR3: CASSPELVDNEQFF

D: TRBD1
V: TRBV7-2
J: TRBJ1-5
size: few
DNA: TGTGCCAGCAGCCACAGGGGGCTATCTACCAATCAGCCCCAGCATTTT
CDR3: CASSHRGLSTNQPQHF

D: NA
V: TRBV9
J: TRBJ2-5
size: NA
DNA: TGTGCCAGCAGCACAGGGACGGCTCAAGAGACCCAGTACTTC
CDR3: CASSTGTAQETQYF

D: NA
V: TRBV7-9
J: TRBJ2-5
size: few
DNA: TGTGCCAGCAGCTTAGTCCTAGAGACCCAGTACTTC
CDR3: CASSLVLETQYF